These T cell receptor beta chains were read from a single sample in a study of cytomegalovirus exposure and HLA in healthy donors. Method: immunoSEQ multiplex PCR; TCRdb's copy keeps in-frame clones and lacks some. The table lists approximately 200,000 clones, under 90% of them singletons, with roughly 1.3% in the top ten. The material sequenced was PBMCs. These receptor sequences come from a human donor in good health. The CDR3 runs from the conserved cysteine through the conserved F or W. The D gene is left open where the match is weak. Clone size appears in some rows only: once, few, many, or a class for an expanded clone.

DNA	CDR3	V	J	D	size
TGCGCCAGCAGCCAAGTTATCAGACAGGGAGGAGACCATAACTATGGCTACACCTTC	CASSQVIRQGGDHNYGYTF	TRBV4-1	TRBJ1-2	TRBD1	.
TGTGCCAGCAGCCCCTCCGGGGGGGCCGATGAGCAGTTCTTC	CASSPSGGADEQFF	TRBV6-4	TRBJ2-1	TRBD2	.
TGTGCCAGTAGCCTTCTAGCGGGGCTCTCCTACGAGCAGTACTTC	CASSLLAGLSYEQYF	TRBV19	TRBJ2-7	TRBD2	.
TGCAGCGTTGAGAGAGGGGGCAGAAACACTGAAGCTTTCTTT	CSVERGGRNTEAFF	TRBV29-1	TRBJ1-1	TRBD1	.
TGTGCCAGCAGCACTCAGGGGCACTCTGGAAACACCATATATTTT	CASSTQGHSGNTIYF	TRBV14	TRBJ1-3	.	.
TGTGCCAGCAGCCAAGATTGGTCAGGGGGACTTCCCACCGGGGAGCTGTTTTTT	CASSQDWSGGLPTGELFF	TRBV14	TRBJ2-2	.	few
TGCGCCAGCAGCCACGACCCCGGGACTAGCGGCACAGATACGCAGTATTTT	CASSHDPGTSGTDTQYF	TRBV4-3	TRBJ2-3	TRBD2	.
TGTGCCAGCAGCCAAGATCGGGCCGGGGGAAACATTCAGTACTTC	CASSQDRAGGNIQYF	TRBV4-2	TRBJ2-4	.	.
TGTGCCAGCAGTTTGACTGGTTCCTACAATGAGCAGTTCTTC	CASSLTGSYNEQFF	TRBV27	TRBJ2-1	.	.
TGTGCCATCATGGCAAGCGGGATGGGGAATGAGCAGTTCTTC	CAIMASGMGNEQFF	TRBV10-3	TRBJ2-1	TRBD2	.
TGCGCCAGCAGCTGGGCGGGAGAGGGGTTCTTC	CASSWAGEGFF	TRBV5-1	TRBJ2-1	TRBD2	.
TGTTCCAGCAGCTCTGGCACAGATACGCAGTATTTT	CSSSSGTDTQYF	TRBV7-9	TRBJ2-3	.	.
TGTGCCAGCAGCGACACCGACGGACTAGCGGGAGTCGAGCAGTACTTC	CASSDTDGLAGVEQYF	TRBV7-9	TRBJ2-7	TRBD2	.
TGTGCCAGTCGGCGGAGTTCCTACAATGAGCAGTTCTTC	CASRRSSYNEQFF	TRBV19	TRBJ2-1	.	.
TGTGCCAGTAGTCCGGGTAGGGCCAACGTCCTGACTTTC	CASSPGRANVLTF	TRBV19	TRBJ2-6	.	.
TGCAGCGCCGGGGGAGGGGGTTCTAACAAAAACATTCAGTACTTC	CSAGGGGSNKNIQYF	TRBV29-1	TRBJ2-4	.	once
TGTGCCGCGACAGGGACCGCAGATACGCAGTATTTT	CAATGTADTQYF	TRBV10-3	TRBJ2-3	TRBD1	.
TGTGCCAGCAGCCCTCCCGGACTAGCGGGTTACGAGCAGTACTTC	CASSPPGLAGYEQYF	TRBV28	TRBJ2-7	TRBD2	.
TGCAGCGTCTTTCAGGACACGGAAATTGAAAAACTGTTTTTT	CSVFQDTEIEKLFF	TRBV29-1	TRBJ1-4	.	.
TGTGCCAGCAGTACACCAGGGGGACAGCCGCTCATTCAGTACTTC	CASSTPGGQPLIQYF	TRBV28	TRBJ2-4	TRBD1	.
TGTGCCAGCAGTGTAACAGGGTTCCGAGAGACCCAGTACTTC	CASSVTGFRETQYF	TRBV6-5	TRBJ2-5	.	.
TGTGCCAGTAGTATTATGGACAGGGCTGGAAACACCATATATTTT	CASSIMDRAGNTIYF	TRBV19	TRBJ1-3	TRBD1	.
TGTGCCAGCAGCTTGGGGCTGACAGCGGGAGGGCCCGGGGAGACCCAGTACTTC	CASSLGLTAGGPGETQYF	TRBV5-6	TRBJ2-5	TRBD2	.
TGTGCCAGCGAGGACATCAGGAGTGAAAAACTGTTTTTT	CASEDIRSEKLFF	TRBV7-9	TRBJ1-4	.	few
TGTGCCAGTTTCTCAGGGGGCGAGCAGTACTTC	CASFSGGEQYF	TRBV19	TRBJ2-7	TRBD1	.
TGTGCCAGCAGTTACAAGCGGAACAATGAGCAGTTCTTC	CASSYKRNNEQFF	TRBV6-5	TRBJ2-1	.	once
TGTGCCAGCAGTATACTAGCGGGACGGCCTTACGAGCAGTACTTC	CASSILAGRPYEQYF	TRBV6-1	TRBJ2-7	TRBD2	few
TGTGCCATCGGTGAGCGGGGGATTAGCACAGATACGCAGTATTTT	CAIGERGISTDTQYF	TRBV10-3	TRBJ2-3	TRBD2	.
TGTGCCTGGAGTGTACGACAGGGAGACTCCCGCTTTCGGACAGATACGCAGTATTTT	CAWSVRQGDSRFRTDTQYF	TRBV30	TRBJ2-3	TRBD1	.
TGTGCCTGGGGCGCGGGGGACGCCAGTGGGCACGAGCAGTACTTC	CAWGAGDASGHEQYF	TRBV30	TRBJ2-7	TRBD2	.
TGTGCCAGCAGGTTACAGGGGTTGTCCGGGGAGCTGTTTTTT	CASRLQGLSGELFF	TRBV5-4	TRBJ2-2	TRBD1	.
TGCAGCGTTGGGCGGGGGGGCGAGACCGGGGAGCTGTTTTTT	CSVGRGGETGELFF	TRBV29-1	TRBJ2-2	TRBD2	.
TGTGCCAGCAGCTGGGGACAGGGGAGGGTCGGCGACGAGCAGTACTTC	CASSWGQGRVGDEQYF	TRBV11-2	TRBJ2-7	TRBD1	.
TGTGCCAGCAGTGCAGGGGGAAACGAGCAGTACTTC	CASSAGGNEQYF	TRBV27	TRBJ2-7	TRBD1	few